This passage covers 15 T cell receptor beta chains from one sample sequenced in a study of cytomegalovirus exposure and HLA in healthy donors (dated by TCRdb to about 2017). The library was generated by the immunoSEQ multiplex PCR assay. For the multiplex PCR, a mixture combining 60 forward primers for TCR Vbeta segments and 13 reverse primers for TCR Jbeta segments was used. TCRdb re-hosts the immuneACCESS table, in-frame sequences only. Its copies lack some clones; in the studies checked, an unresolved V gene accounts for under half of them, and the cause for the rest is not known. In all, the sample holds about 250,000 clones, and 80% of those were seen once. About 0.28% of the sample is in the top ten clones. Sequenced input: PBMCs. These receptors were obtained from a girl aged 2 to 9 in good health and CMV-seronegative.

For this clone: Distinct nucleotide sequences in the sample also encode this CDR3. This chain links TRBV2 with TRBJ2-7, with D tentatively TRBD1 (5 bases). Germline-derived CDR1 and CDR2 are SNHLY and FYNNEI. CDR3 size: 11 residues. V was shortened by 9 bases and J by 3 bases, with 9 bases between the two germline ends. The CDR3 DNA is TGTGCCAGTACAGGTTACTACGAGCAGTACTTC. This codes for CASTGYYEQYF. Variable domain in full (rest from reference TRBV2 and TRBJ2-7): EPEVTQTPSHQVTQMGQEVILRCVPISNHLYFYWYRQILGQKVEFLVSFYNNEISEKSEIFDDQFSVERPDGSNFTLKIRSTKLEDSAMYFCASTGYYEQYFGPGTRLTVT.

The rearrangement links TRBV14 to TRBJ1-4, with D possibly being TRBD1 (5 bases). The V gene's germline CDR1 is SGHDN and CDR2 FVKESK. The CDR3 contains 17 residues. The V end lost 0 bases, the J end lost 3 bases, and 14 bases lay between the germline ends. This CDR3 is CASSQEPGGSANEKLFF. The CDR3 DNA follows: TGTGCCAGCAGCCAAGAACCGGGGGGTAGTGCTAATGAAAAACTGTTTTTT.

J is TRBJ1-3 and V is TRBV6-5; TRBD1 aligns across 7 bases. The ends lost 5 bases at V and 1 base at J; junction bases unmatched: 5. The germline V gene encodes CDR1 MNHEY and CDR2 SVGAGI. The length of the CDR3 is 15 residues. The chain's CDR3 is CASSPQGYSGNTIYF. The CDR3, as DNA: TGTGCCAGCAGTCCACAGGGGTATTCTGGAAACACCATATATTTT.

V gene TRBV10-1 combines with J gene TRBJ2-1, with 7 nucleotides matching TRBD2. The CDR3 is made up of 14 amino acids. Losses at the gene ends were 1 base for V and 7 bases for J; bases not matched to a gene: 4. The germline V gene encodes CDR1 WNHNN and CDR2 SYGVQD (reference sequence). CDR3 coding DNA: TGCGCCAGCAGTGAGTTAGCCGGGGGGAATGAGCAGTTCTTC. Translating it yields CASSELAGGNEQFF.

This rearrangement joins TRBV19 to TRBJ2-7; D is perhaps TRBD2 (6 bases). The CDR3 loop spans 15 amino acids. Trimming removed 6 bases from V and 7 bases from J, with 22 bases in between. Germline V gives CDR1 LNHDA, CDR2 SQIVND (reference sequence). The CDR3 DNA reads as TGTGCCAGTAGCGAATCCGGGACTCGGCGATCGGAGCAGTACTTC. Its protein is CASSESGTRRSEQYF.

This rearrangement joins TRBV5-1 to TRBJ2-1; D ambiguous. This CDR3 has 14 amino acids. Trimming took off 7 bases at V and 7 bases at J, with 18 bases between the two ends. CDR1 is SGHRS, CDR2 YFSETQ, per germline. This CDR3 is CASSPGRGQNEQFF. CDR3 nucleotide sequence: TGCGCCAGCTCGCCGGGTCGCGGCCAAAATGAGCAGTTCTTC.

Note on this clone: One junction end does not reproduce the germline sequence, and a read error may be involved. The genes are TRBV28 and TRBJ1-1; the D gene is possibly TRBD1 (5 bases). Germline CDR1 and CDR2: MDHEN and SYDVKM. The CDR3 is 14 residues long. The CDR3 DNA follows: TGTGCCAGCAGATTATATGACGGGGGCACTGAAGCTTTCTTT. This encodes CASRLYDGGTEAFF.

The rearrangement joins TRBV4-2 to TRBJ1-2; D is possibly TRBD1 (6 bases). The germline V gene has CDR1 LGHNA and CDR2 YNFKEQ. This CDR3 region has 17 residues. Deletions cut 4 bases from V and 2 bases from J, with 20 bases between. In DNA, the CDR3 is TGTGCCAGCAGCCTTGTCCCAGCCGGGACACTGAACTATGGCTACACCTTC. Amino acids: CASSLVPAGTLNYGYTF.

Remarks on this clone: The identical CDR3 is also encoded by other nucleotide sequences in the sample. The chain couples TRBV7-9 to TRBJ2-5, with a tentative D call TRBD1 (5 bases). Trimming left V 3 bases short and J 5 bases short, with 10 bases between. Germline CDR1 reads SEHNR; CDR2 reads FQNEAQ (reference sequence). The CDR3 is 13 amino acids. As DNA, the CDR3 is TGTGCCAGCAGCTTTAGGGGCTGGGAGACCCAGTACTTC. Translated, it gives CASSFRGWETQYF. Full variable domain (outside the CDR3, taken from reference TRBV7-9 and TRBJ2-5): DTGVSQNPRHKITKRGQNVTFRCDPISEHNRLYWYRQTLGQGPEFLTYFQNEAQLEKSRLLSDRFSAERPKGSFSTLEIQRTEQGDSAMYLCASSFRGWETQYFGPGTRLLVL.

The chain combines TRBV2 with TRBJ1-5; 7 bases agree with TRBD1. This CDR3 has 19 amino acids. Per the germline V gene, CDR1 is SNHLY and CDR2 is FYNNEI. J lost 2 bases, V lost 1 base, and 14 bases had no gene match. The CDR3 nucleotides are TGTGCCAGCAGTGAAGTCGAGGACAGGCCCTACAGGGGCAATCAGCCCCAGCATTTT. The encoded protein is CASSEVEDRPYRGNQPQHF.

As for this clone: The junction differs from germline at one of its ends, possibly a read error. The rearrangement links TRBV20-1 to TRBJ2-7; tentative D call: TRBD2 (6 bases). Germline V lookup: CDR1 DFQATT, CDR2 SNEGSKA (reference sequence). The CDR3 is made up of 8 amino acids. CDR3 protein: CSASGGDF. CDR3 DNA: TGCAGTGCTAGTGGCGGGGACTTC.

In its sample, this clone was seen once. The V call is TRBV28, the J call TRBJ2-5; 8 bases align to TRBD2. The CDR3 consists of 16 residues. Germline lookup yields CDR1 MDHEN and CDR2 SYDVKM. V was pared by 6 bases and J by 2 bases, with 11 bases of the junction left unmatched. The CDR3 bases are TGTGCCAGCAGCTTCCGGGGGGGCATCCTTCAAGAGACCCAGTACTTC. As protein: CASSFRGGILQETQYF. Full variable domain (outside the CDR3, taken from reference TRBV28 and TRBJ2-5): DVKVTQSSRYLVKRTGEKVFLECVQDMDHENMFWYRQDPGLGLRLIYFSYDVKMKEKGDIPEGYSVSREKKERFSLILESASTNQTSMYLCASSFRGGILQETQYFGPGTRLLVL.

The chain links TRBV19 to TRBJ2-3; possible D gene TRBD2, 5 bases. The V end was cut by 3 bases, the J end by 6 bases, with 16 bases between. Germline loops: CDR1 LNHDA, CDR2 SQIVND (reference sequence). The CDR3 covers 15 residues. CDR3 sequence (DNA): TGTGCCAGTAGTATCCCGTCCGCCAGAGGGGATACGCAGTATTTT. Protein sequence: CASSIPSARGDTQYF.

The chain links TRBV5-5 to TRBJ1-2, with D unresolved. This CDR3 contains 13 residues. V was trimmed by 2 bases and J by 5 bases, leaving 10 bases between them. Germline CDR1 is SGHKS and CDR2 is YYEKEE (reference sequence). The CDR3 region has the DNA TGTGCCAGCAGCTTTACAGACAATTATGGCTACACCTTC. Translation gives CASSFTDNYGYTF.

CDR3 sequence: CASSLVGLAGENTGELFF. The DNA of the CDR3 is TGTGCCAGCAGCTTAGTGGGTCTAGCGGGTGAGAACACCGGGGAGCTGTTTTTT. The chain links TRBV7-2 to TRBJ2-2; TRBD2 matches at 8 bases. This CDR3 has 18 residues. Germline CDR1 SGHTA, CDR2 FQGNSA. The trim removed 1 base at V and 1 base at J, leaving 8 bases unmatched.